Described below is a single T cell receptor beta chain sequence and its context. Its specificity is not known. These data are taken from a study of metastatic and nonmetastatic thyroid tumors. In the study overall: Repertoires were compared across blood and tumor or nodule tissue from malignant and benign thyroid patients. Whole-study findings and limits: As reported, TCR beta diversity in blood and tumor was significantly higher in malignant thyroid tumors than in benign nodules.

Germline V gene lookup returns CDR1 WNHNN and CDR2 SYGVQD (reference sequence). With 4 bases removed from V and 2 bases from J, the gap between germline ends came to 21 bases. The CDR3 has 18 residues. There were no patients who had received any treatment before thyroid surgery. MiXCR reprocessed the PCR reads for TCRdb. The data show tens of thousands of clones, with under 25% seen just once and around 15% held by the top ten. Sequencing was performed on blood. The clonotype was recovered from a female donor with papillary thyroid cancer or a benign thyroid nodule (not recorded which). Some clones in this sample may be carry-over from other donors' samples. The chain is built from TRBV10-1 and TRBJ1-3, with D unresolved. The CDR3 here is CASSGGPGGVETGNTIYF. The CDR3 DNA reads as TGCGCCAGCAGTGGGGGTCCAGGTGGAGTGGAAACTGGAAACACCATATATTTT.